This T cell receptor beta chain is from a study of metastatic and nonmetastatic thyroid tumors. The wider study: It was across blood and tumor or nodule tissue from malignant and benign thyroid patients that repertoires were compared. General observations from the study: Reports indicated that malignant thyroid tumors showed significantly higher TCR beta diversity than benign nodules did, in blood and tumor.

Per the original methods: Building a distant-metastasis classifier for papillary thyroid cancer drew on CDR3 differences across clinicopathological groups. TCRdb re-clonotyped the PCR reads through MiXCR. The V and J calls come from TCRdb's annotation, not from the publication. The sample records about 92,000 clones, 15% being singletons. Thyroid surgery took place with no prior treatment in any patient. This clone was recorded many times. The antigen is unknown. This TCR was sampled from a female donor with papillary thyroid cancer or a benign thyroid nodule (not recorded which). Some clones in this sample may be carry-over from other donors' samples. Sequencing was carried out using blood.

The CDR3 loop is CASRLTSGWLFF. The CDR3, as DNA: TGTGCCAGCAGACTAACTAGCGGATGGTTGTTCTTC. V usage is TRBV28 and J usage is TRBJ2-1; 8 nucleotides align to TRBD2. The CDR3 is 12 residues long. J was trimmed by 15 bases and V by 6 bases; bases with no gene match: 10. The germline V gene encodes CDR1 MDHEN and CDR2 SYDVKM. Full variable domain (rest looked up from reference TRBV28 and TRBJ2-1): DVKVTQSSRYLVKRTGEKVFLECVQDMDHENMFWYRQDPGLGLRLIYFSYDVKMKEKGDIPEGYSVSREKKERFSLILESASTNQTSMYLCASRLTSGWLFFGPGTRLTVL.